The subject of this entry is one T cell receptor (beta chain). Its matching antigen is unknown. Noted treatment: oral pan-JAK inhibitor, 5-10 mg twice daily. Reverse transcription of extracted RNA yielded cDNA, which provided the sequencing template. Libraries were prepared by immunoSEQ multiplex PCR; TCRdb keeps only in-frame clonotypes and omits some of them. The sample carries some 180,000 clones, around 49% recorded once. This sample was included in a study of CD8+ T cells in alopecia areata. Across the study: After 6 to 18 months of tofacitinib, follow-up continued 6 months off drug.

V was trimmed by 3 bases and J by 3 bases, leaving 13 bases between them. Germline CDR1 reads SGHTA; CDR2 reads FQGTGA. The CDR3 totals 15 residues. Study outcomes and limitations: Amid tofacitinib therapy, many expanded lesional clones stayed present in scalp and blood. Tofacitinib delivered significant drops in scalp clonality and in expanded CD8+ clones among the top 100. Lesional scalp, notably in alopecia totalis/universalis, had clonality above that of normal scalp.

Sample: CD8+ T cells sorted from blood, taken at approximately week 51, from a patient treated with tofacitinib. This sequence originates from a human donor with alopecia areata. The V gene is TRBV7-3, the J gene TRBJ2-3, with D tentatively TRBD1 or TRBD2 (6 bases each). As DNA, the CDR3 is TGTGCCAGCAGCTTGTGGGGGGCCTGGACAGATACGCAGTATTTT. The encoded protein is CASSLWGAWTDTQYF.